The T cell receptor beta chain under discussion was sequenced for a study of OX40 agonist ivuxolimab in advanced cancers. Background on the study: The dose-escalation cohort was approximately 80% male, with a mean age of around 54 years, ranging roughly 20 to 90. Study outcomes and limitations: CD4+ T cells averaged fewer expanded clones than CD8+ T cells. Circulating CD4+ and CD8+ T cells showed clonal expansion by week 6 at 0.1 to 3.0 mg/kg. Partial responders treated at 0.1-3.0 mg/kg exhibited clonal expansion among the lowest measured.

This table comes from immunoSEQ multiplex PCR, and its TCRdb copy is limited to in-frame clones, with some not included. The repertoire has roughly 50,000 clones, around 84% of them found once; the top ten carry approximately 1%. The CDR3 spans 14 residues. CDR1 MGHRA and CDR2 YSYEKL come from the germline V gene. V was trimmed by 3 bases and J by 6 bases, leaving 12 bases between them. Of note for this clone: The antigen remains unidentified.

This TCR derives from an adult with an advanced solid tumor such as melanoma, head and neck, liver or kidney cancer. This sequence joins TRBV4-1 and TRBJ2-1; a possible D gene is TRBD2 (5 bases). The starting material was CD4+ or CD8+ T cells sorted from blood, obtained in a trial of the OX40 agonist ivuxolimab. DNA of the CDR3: TGCGCCAGCAGCCACCCCCCCGGACTCAATGAGCAGTTCTTC. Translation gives CASSHPPGLNEQFF.